Below, 32 T cell receptor beta chains from the same sample are listed, as sequenced in a study of cytomegalovirus exposure and HLA in healthy donors. The method was immunoSEQ multiplex PCR; TCRdb's version includes in-frame clones alone and lacks a portion of them. The data contain 98,000 or so clones, under 97% of them singletons. The sequencing sample was made of PBMCs. These receptors were collected from a young woman in good health and CMV-seronegative.

The chain couples TRBV2 to TRBJ2-2, with a tentative D call TRBD1 (6 bases). Trimming shortened V by 2 bases and J by 3 bases, and 10 bases separated the two germline ends. The CDR3 is made up of 15 amino acids. CDR1 is SNHLY and CDR2 is FYNNEI in the germline V gene. The CDR3 nucleotides are TGTGCCAGCAGTGAATCTCCAGGGGACACCGGGGAGCTGTTTTTT. Amino acid sequence: CASSESPGDTGELFF.

The chain recombines TRBV7-2 with TRBJ1-3; D is uncertain. CDR1 and CDR2 (germline): SGHTA, FQGNSA. The V end lost 1 base, the J end lost 1 base, and 5 bases lay between the germline ends. CDR3 length: 14 amino acids. The CDR3 reads CASSLGESGNTIYF. The CDR3 bases are TGTGCCAGCAGCTTAGGCGAGTCTGGAAACACCATATATTTT.

The genes are TRBV7-9 and TRBJ2-3; TRBD2 matches at 12 bases. The CDR3 contains 15 residues. Per the germline V gene, CDR1 is SEHNR and CDR2 is FQNEAQ (reference sequence). V lost 5 bases to trimming and J lost 5 bases; unmatched junction nucleotides: 5. CDR3 sequence (DNA): TGTGCCAGCAGCCGACTAGCGGGGGTTGGAGATACGCAGTATTTT. Its protein is CASSRLAGVGDTQYF. The full variable domain, in which reference TRBV7-9 and TRBJ2-3 provide the parts outside the CDR3, is DTGVSQNPRHKITKRGQNVTFRCDPISEHNRLYWYRQTLGQGPEFLTYFQNEAQLEKSRLLSDRFSAERPKGSFSTLEIQRTEQGDSAMYLCASSRLAGVGDTQYFGPGTRLTVL.

The chain employs TRBV14 and TRBJ1-4, with no clear D. Germline loops: CDR1 SGHDN, CDR2 FVKESK. Trimming stripped 2 bases from V and 7 bases from J, with 17 bases between. This CDR3 spans 16 amino acids. CDR3 region: CASSQMRGGPAEKLFF. CDR3 DNA sequence: TGTGCCAGCAGCCAAATGAGAGGTGGCCCGGCTGAAAAACTGTTTTTT.

The chain has TRBV2 and TRBJ2-7; 8 positions agree with TRBD1. The ends lost 8 bases at V and 3 bases at J; junction bases unmatched: 6. This CDR3 has 13 amino acids. Germline-derived CDR1 and CDR2 are SNHLY and FYNNEI. The CDR3: CASLFTGGYEQYF. The CDR3, as DNA: TGTGCCAGCTTATTCACAGGGGGCTACGAGCAGTACTTC.

The rearrangement joins TRBV18 to TRBJ2-1; 11 bases are a match to TRBD2. The V gene's germline CDR1 is KGHSH and CDR2 LQKENI. V shed 2 bases and J 9 bases; nucleotides not matched to a gene: 6. The CDR3 has 15 amino acids. CDR3 in DNA: TGTGCCAGCTCACCAACTAGCGGGGGCTGGGCTGAGCAGTTCTTC. Its protein product is CASSPTSGGWAEQFF.

The chain carries TRBV19 and TRBJ1-5; a weak D match, TRBD1 (6 bases). CDR1 and CDR2 (germline): LNHDA, SQIVND (reference sequence). This CDR3 contains 14 residues. Trimming left V 11 bases short and J 5 bases short, with 19 bases between. The CDR3 nucleotides are TGTGCCGGTCAAGGGGGAGCGGAGGATCAGCCCCAGCATTTT. Its protein is CAGQGGAEDQPQHF.

The chain uses TRBV28 and TRBJ1-5; D unresolved. The V end lost 2 bases, the J end lost 6 bases, and 5 bases lay between the germline ends. The germline gives CDR1 MDHEN, CDR2 SYDVKM. This CDR3 comprises 12 residues. Written as DNA, the CDR3 is TGTGCCAGCAGTTTACGGGGTCAGCCCCAGCATTTT. Encoded protein: CASSLRGQPQHF.

The chain recombines TRBV28 with TRBJ2-5; 7 bases align to TRBD1. V was pared by 5 bases and J by 5 bases, with 11 bases of the junction left unmatched. The germline V gene encodes CDR1 MDHEN and CDR2 SYDVKM. This CDR3 is 15 amino acids long. The CDR3, as DNA: TGTGCCAGCAGTCTACTACAGGGGTCCGGGGAGACCCAGTACTTC. It encodes CASSLLQGSGETQYF.

V gene TRBV28 combines with J gene TRBJ1-5; 8 nucleotides line up with TRBD1. From germline, CDR1 is MDHEN and CDR2 SYDVKM. The J segment lost 0 bases and the V segment lost 5 bases, leaving 6 bases of the junction unmatched. The CDR3 is 16 residues long. CDR3 coding DNA: TGTGCCAGCAGTCCCCAGGGGGCGCCTAGCAATCAGCCCCAGCATTTT. It yields the protein CASSPQGAPSNQPQHF.

The gene calls are TRBV11-2 and TRBJ2-7; tentative D call: TRBD2 (5 bases). There are 14 residues in the CDR3. The V and J ends lost 0 bases and 2 bases respectively, with 8 bases between them. Germline V gene sequence: CDR1 SGHAT, CDR2 FQNNGV. CDR3 bases: TGTGCCAGCAGCTTAGAGGTCGGGACCTACGAGCAGTACTTC. It translates to CASSLEVGTYEQYF.

A word on this clone: No conserved phenylalanine or tryptophan is present at the end of the CDR3, so a read error is the likely explanation. It is unclear where the CDR3 begins or ends on the DNA, so no DNA is shown, and the CDR3 is as TCRdb lists it. The chain has TRBV6-1 and TRBJ2-3; the table calls TRBD2, which could not be checked here. Germline-derived CDR1 and CDR2 are MNHNS and SASEGT. The CDR3 sequence runs 13 residues, both termini included. The CDR3 protein is CASSAKRIAGWEI.

This clone was recorded only once. The V and J genes are TRBV7-9 and TRBJ1-5; 9 positions agree with TRBD1. Per the germline V gene, CDR1 is SEHNR and CDR2 is FQNEAQ (reference sequence). The CDR3 loop spans 16 amino acids. The ends lost 5 bases at V and 5 bases at J; junction bases unmatched: 10. The CDR3 nucleotides are TGTGCCAGCAGCCCACCCGGGACAGGGCCCTATCAGCCCCAGCATTTT. Amino acid sequence: CASSPPGTGPYQPQHF.

This chain connects TRBV5-6 to TRBJ1-1, with D perhaps matching TRBD1 (5 bases). This CDR3 region has 14 residues. Germline loops: CDR1 SGHDT, CDR2 YYEEEE. Between the trimmed V and J ends, which lost 1 base and 3 bases, there was a span of 10 bases. Here the CDR3 DNA reads TGTGCCAGCAGCTTGCCCAGGGAGGACACTGAAGCTTTCTTT. This codes for CASSLPREDTEAFF.

The V and J genes are TRBV6-5 and TRBJ1-1; 7 nucleotides line up with TRBD1. Germline lookup yields CDR1 MNHEY and CDR2 SVGAGI. V dropped 2 bases and J dropped 0; count of bases not matched to a gene: 3. There are 15 residues in the CDR3. The CDR3: CASSYGDSMNTEAFF. In DNA, the CDR3 is TGTGCCAGCAGTTACGGGGACAGTATGAACACTGAAGCTTTCTTT.

This clone was seen a single time. The rearrangement joins TRBV7-9 to TRBJ1-1; 9 nucleotides agree with TRBD1. J gave up 4 bases and V 5 bases, and 8 bases lay outside the gene matches. The CDR3 is made up of 15 amino acids. Germline V gene sequence: CDR1 SEHNR, CDR2 FQNEAQ (reference sequence). The chain's CDR3 is CASSAGQGMGTEAFF. In nucleotides, the CDR3 is TGTGCCAGCAGCGCCGGACAGGGGATGGGCACTGAAGCTTTCTTT.

This sequence joins TRBV7-2 and TRBJ1-1, with TRBD1 identical over 7 bases. The germline gives CDR1 SGHTA, CDR2 FQGNSA. The ends lost 5 bases at V and 5 bases at J; junction bases unmatched: 2. CDR3 length: 12 residues. CDR3 loop: CASSQGGTEAFF. CDR3 DNA sequence: TGTGCCAGCAGCCAGGGGGGAACTGAAGCTTTCTTT.

The chain carries TRBV4-1 and TRBJ2-1, with 12 bases matching TRBD2. This CDR3 region has 19 residues. V lost 1 base and J lost 3; bases outside the gene matches: 10. CDR1 and CDR2 from the germline V gene are MGHRA and YSYEKL. For the CDR3, the DNA is TGCGCCAGCAGCCAAGGGGGAATACTACTAGCGGGAGGCTACAATGAGCAGTTCTTC. Translation: CASSQGGILLAGGYNEQFF.

The rearrangement joins TRBV2 to TRBJ2-1; D is undetermined. CDR1 and CDR2 (germline): SNHLY, FYNNEI. The CDR3 spans 13 residues. Deletions cut 10 bases from V and 6 bases from J, with 16 bases between. This chain's CDR3 is CAMGESVSNEQFF. DNA of the CDR3: TGTGCCATGGGCGAGTCGGTTAGCAATGAGCAGTTCTTC.

V gene TRBV5-1 combines with J gene TRBJ1-5; 7 positions agree with TRBD1. The V gene's germline CDR1 is SGHRS and CDR2 YFSETQ. This CDR3 comprises 15 residues. The V segment lost 0 bases and the J segment 8 bases; nucleotides outside the gene matches: 8. CDR3 protein: CASSLVAGGVEPQHF. CDR3 bases: TGCGCCAGCAGCTTGGTGGCAGGGGGAGTGGAGCCCCAGCATTTT.

The chain is built from TRBV13 and TRBJ2-7; 9 bases are a match to TRBD1. The V segment lost 5 bases and the J segment 9 bases; nucleotides outside the gene matches: 8. The CDR3 consists of 13 residues. Germline V gives CDR1 PRHDT, CDR2 FYEKMQ (reference sequence). CDR3 nucleotides: TGTGCCAGCAGCGCGGGACAGGGCCTGGGGCAGTACTTC. This gives the protein CASSAGQGLGQYF.

The chain couples TRBV19 to TRBJ1-1, with D perhaps TRBD1 (5 bases). V dropped 5 bases and J dropped 4 bases, with 14 bases sitting between them. Germline CDR1 and CDR2: LNHDA and SQIVND (reference sequence). This CDR3 is built from 14 residues. The CDR3 nucleotides read TGTGCCAGTAGTCCGGGAGGGGAGGGCACTGAAGCTTTCTTT. It codes for CASSPGGEGTEAFF.

This chain connects TRBV30 to TRBJ2-4, with D possibly TRBD2 on 6 matching bases. The CDR3 totals 15 residues. Germline V gene lookup returns CDR1 GTSNPN and CDR2 SVGIG (reference sequence). The V and J ends lost 8 bases and 9 bases respectively, with 26 bases between them. As DNA, the CDR3 is TGTGCCCTAACCCCCGGGGGTAGCTCGATTGTCATTCAGTACTTC. It specifies CALTPGGSSIVIQYF.

The chain combines TRBV9 with TRBJ2-7, with D perhaps TRBD2 (6 bases). This CDR3 region has 14 residues. CDR1 and CDR2 from the germline V gene are SGDLS and YYNGEE. Trimming took 0 bases from V and 2 from J, leaving 9 bases between them. The CDR3, as DNA: TGTGCCAGCAGCGTAGGGGAGGCAACCTACGAGCAGTACTTC. It encodes CASSVGEATYEQYF.

CDR3 coding DNA: TGTGCCAGCAGTTACCCAGTAAGGGGGGGCACCGGGGAGCTGTTTTTT. Translating gives CASSYPVRGGTGELFF. V gene TRBV6-6 combines with J gene TRBJ2-2; TRBD2 is a possible D gene (7 bases). The V end lost 2 bases, the J end lost 4 bases, and 14 bases lay between the germline ends. This CDR3 contains 16 residues. The V gene's germline CDR1 is MNHNY and CDR2 SVGAGI (reference sequence).

CDR3 sequence reads: CASSQLTGRSSYNSPLHF. In DNA form, the CDR3 reads TGTGCCAGCAGCCAACTAACAGGAAGGAGCTCCTATAATTCACCCCTCCACTTT. This sequence joins TRBV16 and TRBJ1-6, with D tentatively TRBD1 (5 bases). V was clipped by 2 bases and J by 0 bases, with 14 bases between them. This CDR3 comprises 18 residues. The germline gives CDR1 KGHSY, CDR2 FQNENV.

The chain employs TRBV5-1 and TRBJ2-2; 8 nucleotides match TRBD1. The CDR3 is 17 residues long. Germline V CDR1 and CDR2: SGHRS, YFSETQ. After removal of 5 bases from V and 2 bases from J, the junction contained 11 bases not matched to a gene. The CDR3 nucleotides are TGCGCCAGCAGTTGGAGAACGGACAGGGTAAACACCGGGGAGCTGTTTTTT. Amino acids: CASSWRTDRVNTGELFF.

This clone was seen at least ten times. The J gene is TRBJ2-3, the V gene TRBV6-1, with 12 bases that match TRBD2. Losses at the gene ends were 4 bases for V and 1 base for J; bases not matched to a gene: 0. This CDR3 comprises 15 residues. The germline CDR1 and CDR2 sequences are MNHNS and SASEGT. CDR3 sequence (DNA): TGTGCCAGCAGTGGACTAGCGGGGGGCACAGATACGCAGTATTTT. Protein sequence: CASSGLAGGTDTQYF.

The chain carries TRBV19 and TRBJ2-1; TRBD1 agrees at 8 bases. The trim removed 4 bases at V and 7 bases at J, leaving 9 bases unmatched. CDR3 length: 15 residues. Germline V gene data show CDR1 as LNHDA and CDR2 as SQIVND (reference sequence). CDR3 nucleotide sequence: TGTGCCAGTAGTACACCCTGGACAGGGCGAAATGAGCAGTTCTTC. Translating it yields CASSTPWTGRNEQFF.

V is TRBV2 and J is TRBJ1-1, with TRBD1 matching 7 bases. The CDR3 extends over 13 amino acids. Germline-derived CDR1 and CDR2 are SNHLY and FYNNEI. V was clipped by 8 bases and J by 6 bases; unmatched bases: 9. This chain's CDR3 is CASDRASWSEAFF. The CDR3 region has the DNA TGTGCCAGCGACAGGGCTTCTTGGTCTGAAGCTTTCTTT.

The chain employs TRBV18 and TRBJ1-4, with D possibly being TRBD1 (6 bases). The germline gives CDR1 KGHSH, CDR2 LQKENI. The CDR3 contains 15 residues. V was pared by 5 bases and J by 8 bases, with 18 bases between. Written as DNA, the CDR3 is TGTGCCAGCTCAAACCTGCCGGACAGCCGAGAAAAACTGTTTTTT. It is translated as CASSNLPDSREKLFF.

The chain couples TRBV7-2 to TRBJ1-2; 8 positions agree with TRBD1. The CDR3 spans 14 residues. Trimming took 6 bases from V and 7 from J; bases not matched to a gene: 10. Germline CDR1 SGHTA, CDR2 FQGNSA. CDR3 nucleotide sequence: TGTGCCAGCAGTCCACTCCAGGGGGCGGTTGGCTACACCTTC. As protein: CASSPLQGAVGYTF.